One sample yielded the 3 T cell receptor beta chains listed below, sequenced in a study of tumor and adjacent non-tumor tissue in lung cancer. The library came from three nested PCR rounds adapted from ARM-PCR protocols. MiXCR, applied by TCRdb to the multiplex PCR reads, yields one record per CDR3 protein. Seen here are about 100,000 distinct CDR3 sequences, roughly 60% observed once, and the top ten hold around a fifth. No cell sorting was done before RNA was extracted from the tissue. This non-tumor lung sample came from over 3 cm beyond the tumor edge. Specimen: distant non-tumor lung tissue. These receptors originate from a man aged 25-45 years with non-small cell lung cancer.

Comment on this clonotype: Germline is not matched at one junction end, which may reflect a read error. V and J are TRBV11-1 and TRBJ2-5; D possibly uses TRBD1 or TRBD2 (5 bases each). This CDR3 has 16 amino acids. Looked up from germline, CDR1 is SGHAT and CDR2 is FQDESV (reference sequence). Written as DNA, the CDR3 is TGTGCCACCAGCACCGAGGGGCAGAATTACCAGGAGACCCAGTACTTC. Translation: CATSTEGQNYQETQYF. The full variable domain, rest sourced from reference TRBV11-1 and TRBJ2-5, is EAEVAQSPRYKITEKSQAVAFWCDPISGHATLYWYRQILGQGPELLVQFQDESVVDDSQLPKDRFSAERLKGVDSTLKIQPAELGDSAMYLCATSTEGQNYQETQYFGPGTRLLVL.

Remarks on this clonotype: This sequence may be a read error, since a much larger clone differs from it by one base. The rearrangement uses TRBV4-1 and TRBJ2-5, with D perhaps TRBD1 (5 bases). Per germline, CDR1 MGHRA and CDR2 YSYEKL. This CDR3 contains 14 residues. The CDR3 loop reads CASSQGEGVETQHF. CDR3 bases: TGCGCCAGCAGCCAAGGTGAAGGGGTAGAGACCCAGCACTTC.

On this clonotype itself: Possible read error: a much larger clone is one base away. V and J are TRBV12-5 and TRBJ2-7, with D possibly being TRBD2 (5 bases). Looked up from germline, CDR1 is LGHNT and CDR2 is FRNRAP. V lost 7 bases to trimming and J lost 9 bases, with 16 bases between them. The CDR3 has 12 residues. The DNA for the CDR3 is TGTGCTAGTGCTTCCCCCACTAGTCTGCAGTACTTC. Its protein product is CASASPTSLQYF.